This record covers a single T cell receptor (beta chain). This clonotype occurred a few times. Its antigen remains unidentified. No qualities accompany the bases; no much larger clone lies one base away. CDR3 length: 16 amino acids, cysteine to phenylalanine. Left in the record is the CDR3 DNA by itself, 48 bases read in frame from the first base. CDR1 and CDR2, per the germline V gene (reference sequence), are LGHDT and YNNKEL. V is cut by 0 bases and J by 2 bases, and the space between the germline ends is 13 bases. These data come from a study of T-cell memory formation after mild COVID-19 (dated by TCRdb to about 2021). For context, the study as a whole: TCR sequence clusters from the two donors were found to be largely donor specific. In a couple of donors, T-cell clones that expanded and contracted after mild COVID-19 were followed by sequencing TCRalpha and TCRbeta repertoires longitudinally. Two young, previously healthy adult volunteers made up the cohort, one male and one female. Points the paper makes about the study in general: Balanced CD4/CD8 phenotypes were observed for clones contracting from day 15 to 85, whereas a bias towards CD4+ was observed for a second wave of clones expanding from day 15 to 37. The study covered only a couple of mild cases, and larger cohorts including severe cases with pre-infection samples were considered necessary. Some responding clones were found in pre-infection memory, which suggests that pre-existing cross-reactive memory T cells took part in the SARS-CoV-2 response. Whether the second-wave clones peaking on day 37 were SARS-CoV-2 specific was not confirmed. Contracting CD4+ clones turned up mainly in the CM and EM memory subsets, whereas EMRA was where CD8+ clones were enriched.

Ficoll-Paque density gradient centrifugation was the method used to isolate PBMCs. Sequenced using an Illumina NovaSeq 6000. TCRalpha and TCRbeta cDNA libraries were constructed by 5'RACE with constant-segment primers, with sample barcodes and unique molecular identifiers being introduced. RNA was extracted from every sample with Trizol reagent. Libraries were amplified in two PCR steps, with a second sample barcode and Illumina TruSeq adapters added in the second step. The libraries were sequenced on an Illumina NovaSeq using 2 x 150 bp paired-end reads. The authors processed their data as follows. Reads were demultiplexed and collapsed into UMI-guided consensus sequences with migec v1.2.7. Using mixcr v2.1.11, the UMI consensuses were aligned to TRA and TRB V and J templates and assembled into clonotypes. Expanded or contracted clonotypes were those called significant by both edgeR and NoisET, with noise models trained on biological replicates. For edgeR calls, a false discovery rate-adjusted p below 0.01 and a log2 fold-change threshold of 1 were applied. As an exploratory analysis of dynamics, max-normalized trajectories of the 1000 most abundant clonotypes were examined by PCA with hierarchical clustering. Each responding clone was given a CD4 or CD8 phenotype based on the CD4+ and CD8+ repertoires, which had been sequenced separately. The raw public data were reprocessed by TCRdb itself: fastp quality trimming at Q25, MiXCR clonotype calling, in-frame beta chains only. Entries that share a CDR3 protein sequence are merged under the most common genes and DNA. For this entry, the V and J calls and clone size follow TCRdb and not the study's own pipeline. Here the sample has 100,000 to 150,000 distinct CDR3 sequences; approximately 6.3% occur a single time. Around 2% of the sample lies in the top ten.

This clonotype was sampled from an adult woman who had mild COVID-19 (a few samples of this study predate the infection). The sample titles of this study are shuffled in the database, so cell type and time point are left out; the donor was told from shared clones. The rearrangement joined TRBV3-1 to TRBJ2-5; the D gene is not confidently resolved. Sequencing used PBMCs or a T cell subset sorted from them (not recorded which). The DNA is TGTGCCAGCAGCCAAGAGGGCTCTTATTATCAAGAGACCCAGTACTTC. Its amino acids are CASSQEGSYYQETQYF.